This T cell receptor (beta chain) was retrieved from a study of blood T cells in healthy people across ages. The use of a sample-barcoded 5' primer and a J-beta primer mix characterized a second PCR of roughly 7 to 12 cycles. TCRdb reprocessed the 5' RACE reads via MiXCR and lists one record per CDR3 protein. This sample has about a million distinct CDR3 sequences, with 35% to 45% found just once. The CDR3 loop spans 13 amino acids. V lost 1 base and J 3 bases, leaving 7 bases between the germline ends. Germline lookup yields CDR1 SGHDN and CDR2 FVKESK. The chain has TRBV14 and TRBJ2-7, with D maybe TRBD1 (6 bases). Sequenced input: blood. The source of this sequence is a young man in good health. The CDR3 protein is CASSQAGVYEQYF. The CDR3 region has the DNA TGTGCCAGCAGCCAAGCAGGGGTCTACGAGCAGTACTTC.